Listed below are T cell receptor beta chains from one sample, sequenced in a study of metastatic and nonmetastatic thyroid tumors. TCRdb re-clonotyped the PCR reads via MiXCR. The sample carries 40,000 to 55,000 clones, 17% recorded once. The sample comprised blood. These receptors all stem from a female donor with papillary thyroid cancer or a benign thyroid nodule (not recorded which). Some clones in this sample may be carry-over from other donors' samples. The CDR3 runs from the conserved cysteine through the conserved F or W. A D gene is named only where the DNA matches it firmly.

CDR3aa: CASSPRSGLNPYEQYF
v_gene: TRBV14
d_gene: .

CDR3aa: CSASPRLGFANEQFF
v_gene: TRBV20-1
d_gene: .

CDR3aa: CASRPGQGEQYF
v_gene: TRBV12-3/TRBV12-4
d_gene: TRBD1

CDR3aa: CSATGLSYRDEQYF
v_gene: TRBV20-1
d_gene: .

CDR3aa: CASTLFVGTAEQFF
v_gene: TRBV27
d_gene: TRBD1

CDR3aa: CASRSSRWSGGYTF
v_gene: TRBV27
d_gene: .

CDR3aa: CASSAGTPGGETQYF
v_gene: TRBV5-1
d_gene: TRBD2

CDR3aa: CSSSSSGVQASSPLHF
v_gene: TRBV2
d_gene: .

CDR3aa: CASSPGQGQETQYF
v_gene: TRBV18
d_gene: TRBD1

CDR3aa: CASSPRVGDTQYF
v_gene: TRBV4-1
d_gene: .

CDR3aa: CASSLDLAEDFF
v_gene: TRBV28
d_gene: .

CDR3aa: CASSFRDGIWERLFF
v_gene: TRBV28
d_gene: .

CDR3aa: CASSGSLGSPLHF
v_gene: TRBV28
d_gene: .

CDR3aa: CASSLTGGLETQYF
v_gene: TRBV6-2/TRBV6-3
d_gene: TRBD1

CDR3aa: CASSTASGMKFADTQYF
v_gene: TRBV28
d_gene: TRBD2

CDR3aa: CASILAPWTANSPLHF
v_gene: TRBV5-8
d_gene: .

CDR3aa: CASSGRERPYNEQFF
v_gene: TRBV7-8
d_gene: TRBD2

CDR3aa: CSARDDQGRWGQPQHF
v_gene: TRBV20-1
d_gene: .

CDR3aa: CASSQRRSDTQYF
v_gene: TRBV3-1
d_gene: .

CDR3aa: CASSHPLWEDHGELFF
v_gene: TRBV4-1
d_gene: .

CDR3aa: CASSLLVGGTGHYNEQFF
v_gene: TRBV7-6
d_gene: TRBD1

CDR3aa: CASSQLAGIYEQYF
v_gene: TRBV11-2
d_gene: TRBD2

CDR3aa: CASSYLGQGVNEQFF
v_gene: TRBV6-1
d_gene: TRBD1

CDR3aa: CASREPSGELFF
v_gene: TRBV6-1
d_gene: .

CDR3aa: CASSLLDGKNTEAFF
v_gene: TRBV28
d_gene: .

CDR3aa: CASSAGPSGANVLTF
v_gene: TRBV5-1
d_gene: .

CDR3aa: CASSDQLNGTSDSGNTIYF
v_gene: TRBV6-4
d_gene: .

CDR3aa: CASSHAKNTEAFF
v_gene: TRBV3-1
d_gene: .

CDR3aa: CSARYSGGDGTQYF
v_gene: TRBV20-1
d_gene: TRBD2

CDR3aa: CSAIRPQGYEHFF
v_gene: TRBV20-1
d_gene: .

CDR3aa: CVSSESGTGNGYTF
v_gene: TRBV7-9
d_gene: TRBD1

CDR3aa: CASNRLGQGSYNEQFF
v_gene: TRBV12-3/TRBV12-4
d_gene: TRBD1

CDR3aa: CASGSYGRATGEMFF
v_gene: TRBV5-4
d_gene: TRBD2

CDR3aa: CSARGLSSYNSPLHF
v_gene: TRBV20-1
d_gene: .

CDR3aa: CASASFNTDTQYF
v_gene: TRBV5-4
d_gene: .

CDR3aa: CSARVGLAGRYEQYF
v_gene: TRBV20-1
d_gene: TRBD2

CDR3aa: CASKSSRGTDTQYF
v_gene: TRBV2
d_gene: .

CDR3aa: CASILIQHYNEQFF
v_gene: TRBV28
d_gene: .

CDR3aa: CASSFHTEAFF
v_gene: TRBV5-1
d_gene: .

CDR3aa: CAWSASGETQYF
v_gene: TRBV30
d_gene: .

CDR3aa: CASSSTGGRTNYGYTF
v_gene: TRBV28
d_gene: TRBD1

CDR3aa: CSAVRHRDRGTTNYGYTF
v_gene: TRBV20-1
d_gene: TRBD1

CDR3aa: CASSYLRRGSNTEAFF
v_gene: TRBV11-2
d_gene: .

CDR3aa: CASSSGAPNTEAFF
v_gene: TRBV27
d_gene: .

CDR3aa: CASSLGGDGANVLTF
v_gene: TRBV6-1
d_gene: TRBD1

CDR3aa: CASMSQTNEKLFF
v_gene: TRBV28
d_gene: .

CDR3aa: CASSSTGGYRNTIYF
v_gene: TRBV7-3
d_gene: TRBD1

CDR3aa: CASSLDSGLAGGIGYNEQFF
v_gene: TRBV11-2
d_gene: TRBD2

CDR3aa: CASSSGPGDTGELFF
v_gene: TRBV18
d_gene: .

CDR3aa: CASSEQGPEGQFF
v_gene: TRBV6-1
d_gene: .

CDR3aa: CASSLLNSVNTEAFF
v_gene: TRBV6-2/TRBV6-3
d_gene: .

CDR3aa: CASSFISASSGNTIYF
v_gene: TRBV6-5
d_gene: .